This entry lists 27 T cell receptor beta chains sequenced from one sample in a study of identical twins (dated by TCRdb to between 2015 and 2016). Library method: 5' RACE. Sequencer: Illumina HiSeq 2000. In TCRdb, the public reads were trimmed at Q25 with fastp and aligned with MiXCR, with productive beta chains retained. CDR3 protein sequences are deduplicated, and each keeps its most common genes and DNA. Counted in this sample were roughly 1,500,000 distinct CDR3 sequences; around 33% of them appeared once. The biggest ten clones account for about 0.27% of the sample. Sequenced: cord blood. Receptor source: a newborn girl in good health.

This clonotype was picked up a small number of times. The chain has TRBV20-1 and TRBJ2-5; 13 bases are a match to TRBD2. The CDR3 is 14 amino acids. The V segment lost 6 bases and the J segment 6 bases; nucleotides outside the gene matches: 7. CDR1 DFQATT and CDR2 SNEGSKA come from the germline V gene (reference sequence). The CDR3 loop reads CSAPRTSGSKTQYF. The CDR3 DNA reads as TGCAGTGCGCCCCGGACTAGCGGGAGTAAGACCCAGTACTTC.

This chain links TRBV6-6 with TRBJ1-2, with 12 bases identical to TRBD1. Germline values: CDR1 MNHNY, CDR2 SVGAGI (reference sequence). Trimming took 5 bases from V and 7 from J; bases not matched to a gene: 11. This CDR3 region has 16 residues. The CDR3 DNA follows: TGTGCCAGCAGTCCTACCGGGACAGGGGGCGAGTTTGGCTACACCTTC. It is translated as CASSPTGTGGEFGYTF.

In its sample, this clonotype was seen once. The CDR3 bases are TGTGCCAGCAGCTTAGCTCGGGAGGTGGGAAACATTCAGTACTTC. Translation: CASSLAREVGNIQYF. This rearrangement joins TRBV7-8 to TRBJ2-5, with 7 bases lining up with TRBD2. The DNA end is more similar to TRBJ2-4, so the J call may be wrong. From germline, CDR1 is SGHVS and CDR2 FQNEAQ. This CDR3 contains 15 residues.

The rearrangement joins TRBV5-1 to TRBJ2-1; TRBD2 aligns across 8 bases. The V gene's germline CDR1 is SGHRS and CDR2 YFSETQ. The V gene end was trimmed by 5 bases and the J gene end by 8 bases; junction bases not matched to a gene: 12. This CDR3 is 15 amino acids long. The CDR3 sequence is CASSIRAGVADEQFF. The CDR3 DNA reads TGCGCCAGCAGTATTCGAGCGGGAGTGGCCGATGAGCAGTTCTTC. The complete variable domain, with remaining parts taken from reference TRBV5-1 and TRBJ2-1, reads KAGVTQTPRYLIKTRGQQVTLSCSPISGHRSVSWYQQTPGQGLQFLFEYFSETQRNKGNFPGRFSGRQFSNSRSEMNVSTLELGDSALYLCASSIRAGVADEQFFGPGTRLTVL.

This clonotype has only a few counts. The rearrangement uses TRBV28 and TRBJ2-5; no clear D gene. Germline values: CDR1 MDHEN, CDR2 SYDVKM. Trimming stripped 7 bases from V and 2 bases from J, with 8 bases between. CDR3 size: 12 residues. The CDR3 DNA is TGTGCCAGCACCTTCAGTCAAGAGACCCAGTACTTC. Protein product: CASTFSQETQYF.

V is TRBV7-9 and J is TRBJ2-5; D unresolved. The CDR3 has 15 residues. V gave up 2 bases and J gave up 11 bases, with 21 bases separating them. In germline, CDR1 is SEHNR, CDR2 FQNEAQ (reference sequence). The CDR3 sequence: CASSLFEGLNNEQYF. The CDR3 bases are TGTGCCAGCAGCTTATTCGAAGGGCTTAACAATGAGCAGTACTTC.

This clonotype was seen just once. The chain is built from TRBV10-3 and TRBJ1-2, with D perhaps TRBD1 (6 bases). The CDR3 extends over 15 amino acids. The germline V and J ends were trimmed by 2 bases and 4 bases, with 14 bases remaining between them. Per germline, CDR1 ENHRY and CDR2 SYGVKD. In DNA form, the CDR3 reads TGTGCCATCAGTGAGACAACTTCGGACAGCTATGGCTACACCTTC. This gives the protein CAISETTSDSYGYTF.

This chain joins TRBV5-6 and TRBJ1-1; D is ambiguous. This CDR3 has 14 residues. V gave up 0 bases and J gave up 3 bases, with 9 bases separating them. Germline CDR1 and CDR2: SGHDT and YYEEEE. CDR3 coding DNA: TGTGCCAGCAGCTTGGGTAGGAGGGACACTGAAGCTTTCTTT. It is translated as CASSLGRRDTEAFF.

As regards this clonotype: Germline and junction disagree at one end, which may indicate a read error. V is TRBV3-1 and J is TRBJ2-5; D remains unclear. The CDR3 has 14 residues. The germline CDR1 and CDR2 sequences are LGHDT and YNNKEL (reference sequence). The CDR3 reads CASSQSRNQETRYF. For the CDR3, the DNA is TGTGCCAGCAGCCAATCTAGGAACCAAGAGACCCGGTACTTC.

This clonotype turned up a few times. V and J are TRBV20-1 and TRBJ1-4; a possible D gene is TRBD1 (6 bases). The CDR3 loop spans 13 amino acids. Germline CDR1 is DFQATT and CDR2 is SNEGSKA (reference sequence). With 5 bases removed from V and 8 bases from J, the gap between germline ends came to 15 bases. The CDR3 reads CSAGGGGREKLFF. CDR3 coding DNA: TGCAGTGCTGGCGGGGGCGGGAGAGAAAAACTGTTTTTT.

This clonotype came up a few times. The V call is TRBV3-1, the J call TRBJ1-6; D uncertain. CDR1 and CDR2 from the germline V gene are LGHDT and YNNKEL (reference sequence). The CDR3 has 13 residues. The ends were cut back, 0 bases at V and 10 bases at J, with 7 bases in the middle. CDR3 loop: CASSQDHRSPLHF. The CDR3, as DNA: TGTGCCAGCAGCCAAGATCATAGATCACCCCTCCACTTT.

This clonotype was detected ten times or more. This chain uses TRBV29-1 with TRBJ2-5; D is ambiguous. Trimming shortened V by 4 bases and J by 5 bases, and 20 bases separated the two germline ends. The CDR3 sequence is 15 residues long. Germline V gene lookup returns CDR1 SQVTM and CDR2 ANQGSEA. CDR3 sequence (DNA): TGCAGCGTTGTTACCGACTGGGGAATGAGGGAGACCCAGTACTTC. Translation gives CSVVTDWGMRETQYF.

In this sample, this clonotype turned up a few times. The chain links TRBV27 to TRBJ1-6; possible D gene TRBD1, 6 bases. The CDR3 has 15 residues. V lost 2 bases and J 5 bases, leaving 10 bases between the germline ends. Germline V CDR1 and CDR2: MNHEY, SMNVEV (reference sequence). The CDR3: CASSLTPGDNSPLHF. The CDR3 DNA follows: TGTGCCAGCAGTTTAACGCCAGGGGATAATTCACCCCTCCACTTT.

This sequence joins TRBV5-6 and TRBJ1-1, with 9 bases identical to TRBD1. Trimming took 2 bases from V and 5 from J; bases not matched to a gene: 16. The germline CDR1 and CDR2 sequences are SGHDT and YYEEEE. CDR3 length: 18 residues. The CDR3 DNA follows: TGTGCCAGCAGCTTCATCCGGGACAGGGATTTAGTAGAAACTGAAGCTTTCTTT. It is translated as CASSFIRDRDLVETEAFF.

V usage is TRBV27 and J usage is TRBJ2-3; no clear D. Per germline, CDR1 MNHEY and CDR2 SMNVEV (reference sequence). The CDR3 extends over 14 amino acids. Trimming shortened V by 10 bases and J by 0 bases, and 14 bases separated the two germline ends. CDR3 coding DNA: TGTGCCACAAAACTGATTACCAGCACAGATACGCAGTATTTT. Its translation: CATKLITSTDTQYF.

This clonotype has ten or more counts. This chain joins TRBV6-5 and TRBJ2-1, with TRBD2 matching over 8 bases. V lost 4 bases to trimming and J lost 9 bases; unmatched junction nucleotides: 2. This CDR3 is 12 amino acids long. CDR1 is MNHEY, CDR2 SVGAGI, per germline. The DNA of the CDR3 is TGTGCCAGCAGTTCGCTAGCGGGTGAGCAGTTCTTC. Translating it yields CASSSLAGEQFF.

A note on this clonotype: The junction and the germline gene differ at one end; a read error may be behind it. V usage is TRBV5-6 and J usage is TRBJ2-7; TRBD1 matches 9 bases. Germline-derived CDR1 and CDR2 are SGHDT and YYEEEE. The CDR3 length is 14 residues. The DNA of the CDR3 is TGTGCCAGCGGCTTTGGGACAGGGATCTACGAGCAGTACTTC. It specifies CASGFGTGIYEQYF.

This clonotype was found many times. The chain is built from TRBV3-1 and TRBJ2-4, with D unresolved. CDR1 and CDR2 (germline): LGHDT, YNNKEL (reference sequence). The CDR3 extends over 15 amino acids. V was trimmed by 2 bases and J by 0 bases, leaving 8 bases between them. CDR3 loop: CASSQLDEAKNIQYF. In DNA form, the CDR3 reads TGTGCCAGCAGCCAACTGGACGAAGCCAAAAACATTCAGTACTTC.

This chain connects TRBV5-1 to TRBJ2-4; no clear D gene. Deletions cut 1 base from V and 0 bases from J, with 14 bases between. The CDR3 consists of 17 residues. Germline V CDR1 and CDR2: SGHRS, YFSETQ. As DNA, the CDR3 is TGCGCCAGCAGCTTGAAAACTTTTACCCTAGCCAAAAACATTCAGTACTTC. Translated, it gives CASSLKTFTLAKNIQYF.

V and J are TRBV7-8 and TRBJ1-2; possibly TRBD1 for D (5 bases). The CDR3 has 17 residues. V lost 0 bases and J 0 bases, leaving 14 bases between the germline ends. CDR1 and CDR2 from the germline V gene are SGHVS and FQNEAQ. In nucleotides, the CDR3 is TGTGCCAGCAGCTTAGCGGGGGTAAAGGGAGCTAACTATGGCTACACCTTC. Encoded protein: CASSLAGVKGANYGYTF.

DNA of the CDR3: TGCAGTGCCCAGGGACTAGCGGGGGGGGCAGATACGCAGTATTTT. Translated, it gives CSAQGLAGGADTQYF. The chain has TRBV20-1 and TRBJ2-3; 16 bases match TRBD2. Germline CDR1 DFQATT, CDR2 SNEGSKA (reference sequence). The CDR3 sequence is 15 residues long. V was pared by 6 bases and J by 4 bases, with 4 bases of the junction left unmatched.

The rearrangement joins TRBV5-8 to TRBJ1-1; no clear D. In germline, CDR1 is SGHTS, CDR2 YDEGEE. Trimming took off 1 base at V and 5 bases at J, with 18 bases between the two ends. This CDR3 has 16 residues. The CDR3 protein is CASSLYQDTSRTEAFF. The CDR3 DNA follows: TGTGCCAGCAGCTTGTATCAGGATACAAGTAGAACTGAAGCTTTCTTT.

This clonotype came up a few times. The V call is TRBV6-5, the J call TRBJ2-1, with 9 nucleotides matching TRBD1. V trimming: 6 bases; J trimming: 2 bases; junction bases outside the gene matches: 5. Germline lookup yields CDR1 MNHEY and CDR2 SVGAGI. This CDR3 is built from 15 residues. The CDR3 region is CASRVDRGAYNEQFF. As DNA, the CDR3 is TGTGCCAGCAGGGTGGACAGGGGTGCCTACAATGAGCAGTTCTTC.

This clonotype occurred a few times. The gene calls are TRBV6-6 and TRBJ1-2, with D perhaps matching TRBD1 (6 bases). Germline lookup yields CDR1 MNHNY and CDR2 SVGAGI (reference sequence). V was shortened by 2 bases and J by 4 bases, with 20 bases between the two germline ends. The length of the CDR3 is 17 residues. The DNA for the CDR3 is TGTGCCAGCAGTTACCCTCTTGACAGGTCCCCTCTCTATGGCTACACCTTC. It encodes CASSYPLDRSPLYGYTF.

The V gene is TRBV6-2 or TRBV6-3, the J gene TRBJ2-7; D is undetermined. The CDR3 covers 14 residues. V was shortened by 2 bases and J by 3 bases, with 11 bases between the two germline ends. Germline-derived CDR1 and CDR2 are MNHEY and SVGEGT. Written as DNA, the CDR3 is TGTGCCAGCAGTTACGGTTACCTGGGCTACGAGCAGTACTTC. It codes for CASSYGYLGYEQYF.

The chain uses TRBV20-1 and TRBJ2-3; D is unclear. CDR3 size: 12 residues. The V and J ends lost 7 bases and 3 bases respectively, with 11 bases between them. The germline V gene encodes CDR1 DFQATT and CDR2 SNEGSKA (reference sequence). Here the CDR3 DNA reads TGCAGTGGTCGCCAGTCGACAGATACGCAGTATTTT. This codes for CSGRQSTDTQYF.

This chain links TRBV12-3 or TRBV12-4 with TRBJ2-7; possibly TRBD1 or TRBD2 for D (5 bases each). The CDR3 consists of 14 residues. The V gene lost 4 bases and the J gene lost 0 bases, with 10 bases spanning the gap. CDR3 sequence: CASSWDGYSYEQYF. The CDR3 region has the DNA TGTGCCAGCAGTTGGGACGGATACTCCTACGAGCAGTACTTC.